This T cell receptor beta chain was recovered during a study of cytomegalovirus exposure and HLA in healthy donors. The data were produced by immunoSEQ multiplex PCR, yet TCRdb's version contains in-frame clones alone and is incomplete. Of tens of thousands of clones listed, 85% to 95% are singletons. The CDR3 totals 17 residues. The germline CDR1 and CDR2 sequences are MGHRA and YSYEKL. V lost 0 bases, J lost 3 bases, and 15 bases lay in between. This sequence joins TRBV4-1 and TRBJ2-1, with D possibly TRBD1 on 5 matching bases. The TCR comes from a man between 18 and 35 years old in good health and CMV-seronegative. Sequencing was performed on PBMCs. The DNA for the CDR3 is TGCGCCAGCAGCCAAGACCTCAGGGCAACGGGCTACAATGAGCAGTTCTTC. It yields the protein CASSQDLRATGYNEQFF.